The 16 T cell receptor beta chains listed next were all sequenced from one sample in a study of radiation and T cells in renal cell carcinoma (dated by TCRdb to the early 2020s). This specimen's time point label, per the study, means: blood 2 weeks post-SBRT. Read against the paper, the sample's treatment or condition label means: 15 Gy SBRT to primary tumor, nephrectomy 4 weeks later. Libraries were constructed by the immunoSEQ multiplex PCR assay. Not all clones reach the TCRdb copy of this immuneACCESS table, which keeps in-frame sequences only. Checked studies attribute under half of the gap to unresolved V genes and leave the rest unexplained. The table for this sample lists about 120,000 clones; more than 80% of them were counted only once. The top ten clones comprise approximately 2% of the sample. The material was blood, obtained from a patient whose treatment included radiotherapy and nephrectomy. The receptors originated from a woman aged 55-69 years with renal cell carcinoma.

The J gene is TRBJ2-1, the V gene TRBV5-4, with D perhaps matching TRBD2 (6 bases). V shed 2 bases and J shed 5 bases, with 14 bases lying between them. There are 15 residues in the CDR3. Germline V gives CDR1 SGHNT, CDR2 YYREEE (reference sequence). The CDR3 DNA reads TGTGCCAGCAGCTTTGGGAGCGGGTGGGACAATGAGCAGTTCTTC. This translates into CASSFGSGWDNEQFF.

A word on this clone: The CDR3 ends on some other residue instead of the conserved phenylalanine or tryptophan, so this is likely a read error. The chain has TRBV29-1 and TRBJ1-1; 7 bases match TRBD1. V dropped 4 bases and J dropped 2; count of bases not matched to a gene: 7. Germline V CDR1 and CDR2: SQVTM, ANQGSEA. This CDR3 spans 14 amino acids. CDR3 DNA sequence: TGCAGCGTTGCGCCGGGACAGATAAACACTGAAGCTTTCCTT. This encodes CSVAPGQINTEAFL.

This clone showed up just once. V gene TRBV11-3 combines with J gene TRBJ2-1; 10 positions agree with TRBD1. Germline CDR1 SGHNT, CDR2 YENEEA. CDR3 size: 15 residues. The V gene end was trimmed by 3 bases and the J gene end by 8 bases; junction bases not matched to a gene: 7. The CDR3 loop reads CASSLGTGVGYEQFF. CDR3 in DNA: TGTGCCAGCAGCTTGGGGACAGGGGTGGGGTATGAGCAGTTCTTC.

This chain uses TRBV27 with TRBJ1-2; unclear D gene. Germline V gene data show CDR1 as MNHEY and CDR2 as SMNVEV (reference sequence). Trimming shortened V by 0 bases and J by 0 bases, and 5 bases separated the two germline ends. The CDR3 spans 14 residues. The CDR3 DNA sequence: TGTGCCAGCAGTTTATCGACATCTAACTATGGCTACACCTTC. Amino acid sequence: CASSLSTSNYGYTF.

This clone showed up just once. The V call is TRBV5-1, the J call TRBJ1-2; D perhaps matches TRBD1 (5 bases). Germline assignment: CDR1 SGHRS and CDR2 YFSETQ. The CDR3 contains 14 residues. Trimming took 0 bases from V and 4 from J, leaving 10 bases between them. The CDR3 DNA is TGCGCCAGCAGCTTGGACAGCCAGGGCTATGGCTACACCTTC. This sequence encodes CASSLDSQGYGYTF. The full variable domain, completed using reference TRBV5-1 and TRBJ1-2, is KAGVTQTPRYLIKTRGQQVTLSCSPISGHRSVSWYQQTPGQGLQFLFEYFSETQRNKGNFPGRFSGRQFSNSRSEMNVSTLELGDSALYLCASSLDSQGYGYTFGSGTRLTVV.

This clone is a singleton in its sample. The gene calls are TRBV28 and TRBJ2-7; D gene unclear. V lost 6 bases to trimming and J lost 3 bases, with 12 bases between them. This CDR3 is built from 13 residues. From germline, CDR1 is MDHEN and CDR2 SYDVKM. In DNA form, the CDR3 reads TGTGCCAGCAGCCAGTCCCCAAACTACGAGCAGTACTTC. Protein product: CASSQSPNYEQYF. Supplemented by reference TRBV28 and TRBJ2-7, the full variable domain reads DVKVTQSSRYLVKRTGEKVFLECVQDMDHENMFWYRQDPGLGLRLIYFSYDVKMKEKGDIPEGYSVSREKKERFSLILESASTNQTSMYLCASSQSPNYEQYFGPGTRLTVT.

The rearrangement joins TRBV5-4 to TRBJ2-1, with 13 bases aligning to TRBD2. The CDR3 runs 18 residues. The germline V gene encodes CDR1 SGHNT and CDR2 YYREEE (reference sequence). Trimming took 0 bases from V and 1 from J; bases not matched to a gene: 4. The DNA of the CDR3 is TGTGCCAGCAGCTTGGGGACTAGCGGGAGAACATCCTACAATGAGCAGTTCTTC. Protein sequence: CASSLGTSGRTSYNEQFF. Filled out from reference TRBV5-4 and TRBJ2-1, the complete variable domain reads ETGVTQSPTHLIKTRGQQVTLRCSSQSGHNTVSWYQQALGQGPQFIFQYYREEENGRGNFPPRFSGLQFPNYSSELNVNALELDDSALYLCASSLGTSGRTSYNEQFFGPGTRLTVL.

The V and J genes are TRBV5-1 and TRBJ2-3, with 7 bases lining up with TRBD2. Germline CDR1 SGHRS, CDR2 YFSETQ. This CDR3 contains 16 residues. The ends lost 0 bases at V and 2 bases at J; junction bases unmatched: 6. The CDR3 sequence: CASSLDGSGSTDTQYF. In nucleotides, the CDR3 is TGCGCCAGCAGCTTGGACGGTAGCGGGTCCACAGATACGCAGTATTTT.

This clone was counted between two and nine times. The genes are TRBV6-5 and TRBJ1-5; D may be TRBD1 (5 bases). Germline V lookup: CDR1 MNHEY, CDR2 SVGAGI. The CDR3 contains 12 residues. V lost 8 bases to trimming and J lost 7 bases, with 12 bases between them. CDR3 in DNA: TGTGCCAGCCGAACGGGGGACCAGCCCCAGCATTTT. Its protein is CASRTGDQPQHF.

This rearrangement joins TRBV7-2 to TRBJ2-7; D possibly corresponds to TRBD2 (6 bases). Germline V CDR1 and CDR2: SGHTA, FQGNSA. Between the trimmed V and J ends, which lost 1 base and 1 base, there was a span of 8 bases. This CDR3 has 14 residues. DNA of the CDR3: TGTGCCAGCAGCTTAGAGGCGGGATCCTACGAGCAGTACTTC. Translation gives CASSLEAGSYEQYF.

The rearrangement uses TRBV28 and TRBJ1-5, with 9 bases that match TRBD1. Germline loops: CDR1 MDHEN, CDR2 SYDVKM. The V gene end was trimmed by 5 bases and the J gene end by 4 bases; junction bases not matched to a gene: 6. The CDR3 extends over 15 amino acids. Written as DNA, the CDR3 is TGTGCCAGCAGTAGACAGGGGGTCGATAATCAGCCCCAGCATTTT. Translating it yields CASSRQGVDNQPQHF.

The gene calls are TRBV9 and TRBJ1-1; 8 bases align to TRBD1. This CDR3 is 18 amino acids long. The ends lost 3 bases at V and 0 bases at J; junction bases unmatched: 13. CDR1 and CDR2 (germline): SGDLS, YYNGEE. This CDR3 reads CASSALPGGAPMNTEAFF. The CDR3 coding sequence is TGTGCCAGCAGCGCCCTCCCAGGGGGCGCCCCAATGAACACTGAAGCTTTCTTT.

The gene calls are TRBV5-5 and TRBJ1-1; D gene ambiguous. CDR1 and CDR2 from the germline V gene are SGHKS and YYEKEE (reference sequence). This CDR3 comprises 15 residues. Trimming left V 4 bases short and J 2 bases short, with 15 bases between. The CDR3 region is CASSLLLGPNTEAFF. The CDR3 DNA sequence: TGTGCCAGCAGCCTCCTGCTGGGCCCAAACACTGAAGCTTTCTTT. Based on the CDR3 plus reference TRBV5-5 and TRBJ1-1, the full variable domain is DAGVTQSPTHLIKTRGQQVTLRCSPISGHKSVSWYQQVLGQGPQFIFQYYEKEERGRGNFPDRFSARQFPNYSSELNVNALLLGDSALYLCASSLLLGPNTEAFFGQGTRLTVV.

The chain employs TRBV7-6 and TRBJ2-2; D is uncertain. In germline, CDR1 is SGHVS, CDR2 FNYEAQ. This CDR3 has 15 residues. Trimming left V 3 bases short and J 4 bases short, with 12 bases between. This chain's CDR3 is CASSFGPPGTGELFF. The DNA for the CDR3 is TGTGCCAGCAGCTTCGGGCCTCCGGGCACCGGGGAGCTGTTTTTT.

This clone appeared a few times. CDR3 amino acids: CASSFASANTGELFF. The CDR3 nucleotides are TGCGCCAGCAGCTTTGCGTCGGCGAACACCGGGGAGCTGTTTTTT. The V gene is TRBV5-1, the J gene TRBJ2-2; no clear D gene. This CDR3 has 15 residues. From germline, CDR1 is SGHRS and CDR2 YFSETQ. The germline V and J ends were trimmed by 2 bases and 0 bases, with 8 bases remaining between them.

The CDR3 sequence: CASSVRQGTTNEKLFF. CDR3 in DNA: TGTGCCAGCAGCGTACGACAGGGAACAACTAATGAAAAACTGTTTTTT. The rearrangement uses TRBV9 and TRBJ1-4, with 7 bases aligning to TRBD1. This CDR3 has 16 amino acids. The V gene's germline CDR1 is SGDLS and CDR2 YYNGEE. V was clipped by 1 base and J by 0 bases; unmatched bases: 3.